This entry lists 30 T cell receptor beta chains sequenced from one sample in a study of control samples from healthy donors and cancer patients. Method: immunoSEQ multiplex PCR; TCRdb's copy keeps in-frame clones and lacks some. The sample yields 140,000 to 150,000 clones, 93% seen once. Sequencing was done on a sample of blood. All receptors come from a man younger than 30 in good health.

The rearrangement uses TRBV4-3 and TRBJ2-7; D is perhaps TRBD2 (6 bases). CDR3 length: 17 amino acids. Germline V gene sequence: CDR1 LGHNA, CDR2 YSLEER. V lost 1 base to trimming and J lost 2 bases, with 18 bases between them. CDR3 DNA: TGCGCCAGCAGCCAAGTTTTTCAGGGAGGCCCTACCTACGAGCAGTACTTC. It specifies CASSQVFQGGPTYEQYF.

The V call is TRBV28, the J call TRBJ1-1; tentative D call: TRBD1 (5 bases). CDR3 length: 14 residues. The germline V gene encodes CDR1 MDHEN and CDR2 SYDVKM. Trimming left V 10 bases short and J 0 bases short, with 15 bases between. DNA for the CDR3: TGTGCCACCCAAAGACAGTTTATGAACACTGAAGCTTTCTTT. It specifies CATQRQFMNTEAFF.

The chain uses TRBV13 and TRBJ2-3; the D gene is possibly TRBD2 (6 bases). The CDR3 loop spans 15 amino acids. CDR1 is PRHDT, CDR2 FYEKMQ, per germline (reference sequence). Trimming cost V 0 bases and J 6 bases, with 13 bases left between them. In nucleotides, the CDR3 is TGTGCCAGCAGCTTAGGTAATAGCGGATTCGATACGCAGTATTTT. Amino acids: CASSLGNSGFDTQYF. The variable domain in full, with the rest retrieved from reference TRBV13 and TRBJ2-3, is AAGVIQSPRHLIKEKRETATLKCYPIPRHDTVYWYQQGPGQDPQFLISFYEKMQSDKGSIPDRFSAQQFSDYHSELNMSSLELGDSALYFCASSLGNSGFDTQYFGPGTRLTVL.

J is TRBJ1-1 and V is TRBV9, with a possible D match to TRBD1 (5 bases). The CDR3 runs to 14 residues. V lost 3 bases and J 3 bases, leaving 12 bases between the germline ends. Germline V gives CDR1 SGDLS, CDR2 YYNGEE. The CDR3, as DNA: TGTGCCAGCAGCGGTACTCAGGGTTACACTGAAGCTTTCTTT. This gives the protein CASSGTQGYTEAFF.

The rearrangement uses TRBV10-3 and TRBJ2-3, with unresolved D. V was trimmed by 10 bases and J by 1 base, leaving 9 bases between them. Germline assignment: CDR1 ENHRY and CDR2 SYGVKD. The CDR3 sequence is 12 residues long. The CDR3 region has the DNA TGTGCCAGCACCGAAGGCACAGATACGCAGTATTTT. Translating it yields CASTEGTDTQYF.

The chain carries TRBV9 and TRBJ1-2; D uncertain. V was shortened by 0 bases and J by 5 bases, with 8 bases between the two germline ends. The CDR3 extends over 13 amino acids. Germline CDR1 reads SGDLS; CDR2 reads YYNGEE. CDR3 sequence reads: CASSVGSLYGYTF. The CDR3 coding sequence is TGTGCCAGCAGCGTAGGGTCGTTATATGGCTACACCTTC.

J is TRBJ2-1 and V is TRBV19; weak D call: TRBD1 (6 bases). Trimming left V 7 bases short and J 0 bases short, with 10 bases between. Per germline, CDR1 LNHDA and CDR2 SQIVND (reference sequence). The CDR3 runs to 14 residues. The CDR3, as DNA: TGTGCCAGTATGACAGGAAGCTCCTACAATGAGCAGTTCTTC. Amino acid sequence: CASMTGSSYNEQFF.

V gene TRBV15 combines with J gene TRBJ1-5, with D perhaps matching TRBD1 (6 bases). The V end was cut by 8 bases, the J end by 6 bases, with 14 bases between. The CDR3 is 13 residues long. CDR1 is LNHNV and CDR2 is YYDKDF in the germline V gene (reference sequence). CDR3 sequence: CATDMRGSQPQHF. DNA of the CDR3: TGTGCCACCGATATGAGGGGGAGTCAGCCCCAGCATTTT.

The chain combines TRBV13 with TRBJ1-1, with TRBD1 matching 9 bases. Trimming took 4 bases from V and 1 from J; bases not matched to a gene: 1. The CDR3 runs 14 residues. Germline-derived CDR1 and CDR2 are PRHDT and FYEKMQ (reference sequence). The CDR3 loop reads CASSWGQGNTEAFF. Written as DNA, the CDR3 is TGTGCCAGCAGCTGGGGACAGGGGAACACTGAAGCTTTCTTT.

Comment on this clone: The junction does not match germline at one end; this may be a read error. CDR3 coding DNA: TGTGCTAGCAGCTTAGGACAGGGGCCACAAGAGACCCAGTACTTC. Encoded protein: CASSLGQGPQETQYF. V gene TRBV7-7 combines with J gene TRBJ2-5; 9 bases agree with TRBD1. Germline-derived CDR1 and CDR2 are SSHAT and FNYEAQ (reference sequence). The CDR3 length is 15 residues.

The chain couples TRBV2 to TRBJ1-2; TRBD1 matches 8 bases. The CDR3 sequence is 14 residues long. Germline CDR1 reads SNHLY; CDR2 reads FYNNEI. J lost 3 bases, V lost 3 bases, and 3 bases had no gene match. The CDR3 nucleotides are TGTGCCAGCAGTGAGGACAGGGTATACTATGGCTACACCTTC. It encodes CASSEDRVYYGYTF.

The chain combines TRBV7-9 with TRBJ2-7, with D perhaps matching TRBD2 (5 bases). The CDR3 has 16 amino acids. Germline-derived CDR1 and CDR2 are SEHNR and FQNEAQ (reference sequence). Trimming shortened V by 1 base and J by 5 bases, and 18 bases separated the two germline ends. CDR3 loop: CASSLEVYAWRDEQYF. In nucleotides, the CDR3 is TGTGCCAGCAGCTTAGAGGTTTATGCGTGGCGGGACGAGCAGTACTTC.

This sequence joins TRBV7-9 and TRBJ2-7; possible D gene TRBD2, 5 bases. Germline CDR1 reads SEHNR; CDR2 reads FQNEAQ (reference sequence). This CDR3 is 12 amino acids long. V lost 1 base, J lost 7 bases, and 8 bases lay in between. CDR3 loop: CASSLERGEQYF. CDR3 nucleotides: TGTGCCAGCAGCTTAGAACGAGGGGAGCAGTACTTC.

In its sample, this clone is medium-sized. The sample holds other DNA sequences that translate to the same CDR3. The V call is TRBV28, the J call TRBJ2-7; no reliable D call. Germline loops: CDR1 MDHEN, CDR2 SYDVKM. The CDR3 extends over 12 amino acids. Trimming shortened V by 6 bases and J by 4 bases, and 10 bases separated the two germline ends. The CDR3 is CASSWVGYEQYF. CDR3 in DNA: TGTGCCAGCAGCTGGGTGGGGTACGAGCAGTACTTC.

This chain joins TRBV3-1 (or the pseudogene TRBV3-2) and TRBJ1-1, with D perhaps TRBD1 (6 bases). V gave up 0 bases and J gave up 3 bases, with 14 bases separating them. CDR3 size: 16 residues. Germline CDR1 LGHDT, CDR2 YNNKEL (reference sequence). The CDR3 spells CASSQEWGQVDTEAFF. In DNA form, the CDR3 reads TGTGCCAGCAGCCAAGAGTGGGGGCAGGTGGACACTGAAGCTTTCTTT.

The chain employs TRBV2 and TRBJ1-6, with D perhaps matching TRBD1 (5 bases). Trimming pared 6 bases from V and 9 bases from J, leaving 12 bases between. This CDR3 is 13 amino acids long. The V gene's germline CDR1 is SNHLY and CDR2 FYNNEI. CDR3: CASRARQISPLHF. The CDR3 coding sequence is TGTGCCAGCAGAGCCAGACAGATTTCACCCCTCCACTTT.

The gene calls are TRBV7-9 and TRBJ2-1; no clear D. CDR3 size: 14 residues. The V and J ends lost 1 base and 8 bases respectively, with 12 bases between them. CDR1 and CDR2 from the germline V gene are SEHNR and FQNEAQ (reference sequence). CDR3: CASSLVGYIHEQFF. For the CDR3, the DNA is TGTGCCAGCAGCTTAGTAGGTTATATTCATGAGCAGTTCTTC.

V usage is TRBV24-1 and J usage is TRBJ1-3; no definite D call. This CDR3 is 13 amino acids long. Looked up from germline, CDR1 is KGHDR and CDR2 is SFDVKD. V gave up 6 bases and J gave up 2 bases, with 7 bases separating them. The CDR3 nucleotides read TGTGCCACCAGTTCTACAGCTGGAAACACCATATATTTT. Translated: CATSSTAGNTIYF.

The gene calls are TRBV7-2 and TRBJ2-7, with D hard to call. V was cut by 4 bases and J by 3 bases, with 13 bases left in between. Germline-derived CDR1 and CDR2 are SGHTA and FQGNSA. The CDR3 length is 14 residues. The CDR3 nucleotides read TGTGCCAGCAGCTCAAGGCCCGAATTCTACGAGCAGTACTTC. This codes for CASSSRPEFYEQYF.

The count of this clone is one. The V gene is TRBV29-1, the J gene TRBJ2-7, with 8 bases that match TRBD1. CDR3 length: 14 residues. From germline, CDR1 is SQVTM and CDR2 ANQGSEA. Trimming at V came to 7 bases and at J to 2 bases, leaving 10 bases not matched to a gene. Here the CDR3 reads CSARTGPQAYEQYF. The CDR3 region has the DNA TGCAGCGCCAGGACAGGGCCCCAGGCCTACGAGCAGTACTTC.

V and J are TRBV7-9 and TRBJ2-4; TRBD1 aligns across 9 bases. J was trimmed by 0 bases and V by 5 bases; bases with no gene match: 11. CDR1 and CDR2 from the germline V gene are SEHNR and FQNEAQ (reference sequence). The CDR3 covers 18 residues. The CDR3 loop reads CASSDGQGTSLAKNIQYF. CDR3 bases: TGTGCCAGCAGCGATGGACAGGGGACCTCCCTAGCCAAAAACATTCAGTACTTC. Variable domain in full (rest from reference TRBV7-9 and TRBJ2-4): DTGVSQNPRHKITKRGQNVTFRCDPISEHNRLYWYRQTLGQGPEFLTYFQNEAQLEKSRLLSDRFSAERPKGSFSTLEIQRTEQGDSAMYLCASSDGQGTSLAKNIQYFGAGTRLSVL.

The J gene is TRBJ2-4, the V gene TRBV9, with D perhaps matching TRBD1 (6 bases). The CDR3 consists of 14 residues. Germline-derived CDR1 and CDR2 are SGDLS and YYNGEE. V was cut by 0 bases and J by 3 bases, with 7 bases left in between. This chain's CDR3 is CASSVEDSKNIQYF. Here the CDR3 DNA reads TGTGCCAGCAGCGTAGAGGACAGCAAAAACATTCAGTACTTC.

The chain carries TRBV28 and TRBJ2-7; D remains unclear. With 3 bases removed from V and 2 bases from J, the gap between germline ends came to 8 bases. Germline CDR1 and CDR2: MDHEN and SYDVKM. This CDR3 has 13 residues. The CDR3 sequence is CASSFSLTYEQYF. The CDR3 region has the DNA TGTGCCAGCAGTTTCAGCCTAACCTACGAGCAGTACTTC.

The chain carries TRBV6-5 and TRBJ2-1; a weak D match, TRBD2 (5 bases). Trimming took 8 bases from V and 0 from J, leaving 11 bases between them. The germline V gene has CDR1 MNHEY and CDR2 SVGAGI. The CDR3 covers 14 residues. The CDR3 DNA reads TGTGCCAGCTCTCCGGGAAACTCCTACAATGAGCAGTTCTTC. Translating gives CASSPGNSYNEQFF.

This clone has a single count. V and J are TRBV30 and TRBJ2-7; D is perhaps TRBD1 (5 bases). V was clipped by 0 bases and J by 5 bases, with 11 bases between them. Germline CDR1 is GTSNPN and CDR2 is SVGIG (reference sequence). The CDR3 spans 13 residues. This chain's CDR3 is CAWSVITDNEQYF. DNA for the CDR3: TGTGCCTGGAGTGTGATCACGGACAACGAGCAGTACTTC. Combining the CDR3 with reference TRBV30 and TRBJ2-7 gives the whole variable domain SQTIHQWPATLVQPVGSPLSLECTVEGTSNPNLYWYRQAAGRGLQLLFYSVGIGQISSEVPQNLSASRPQDRQFILSSKKLLLSDSGFYLCAWSVITDNEQYFGPGTRLTVT.

This clone was recorded only once. The V call is TRBV28, the J call TRBJ2-5, with D maybe TRBD1 (6 bases). This CDR3 has 16 amino acids. The V end was cut by 4 bases, the J end by 5 bases, with 20 bases between. Germline loops: CDR1 MDHEN, CDR2 SYDVKM. CDR3 coding DNA: TGTGCCAGCAGTTCTCCCTGGGGTGGGGGCAGGGAGACCCAGTACTTC. This gives the protein CASSSPWGGGRETQYF.

This sequence joins TRBV5-6 and TRBJ1-6, with D unresolved. With 1 base removed from V and 0 bases from J, the gap between germline ends came to 8 bases. Germline-derived CDR1 and CDR2 are SGHDT and YYEEEE. This CDR3 is 16 amino acids long. The CDR3, as DNA: TGTGCCAGCAGCTTGTATCAAAGCTCCTATAATTCACCCCTCCACTTT. Residues: CASSLYQSSYNSPLHF.

The chain combines TRBV7-9 with TRBJ2-1; TRBD2 agrees at 8 bases. The CDR3 has 15 amino acids. V gave up 3 bases and J gave up 5 bases; unmatched junction bases: 6. From germline, CDR1 is SEHNR and CDR2 FQNEAQ (reference sequence). This chain's CDR3 is CASSLLAGGHNEQFF. CDR3 DNA: TGTGCCAGCAGCTTGCTGGCGGGAGGCCACAATGAGCAGTTCTTC.

V and J are TRBV3-1 (or the pseudogene TRBV3-2) and TRBJ2-1; possible D gene TRBD1, 5 bases. Trimming stripped 1 base from V and 5 bases from J, with 30 bases between. The CDR3 runs to 21 residues. The germline gives CDR1 LGHDT, CDR2 YNNKEL (reference sequence). The CDR3 loop is CASSQAQGQTPFFRVHNEQFF. CDR3 bases: TGTGCCAGCAGCCAAGCTCAGGGCCAAACCCCGTTTTTTAGGGTCCACAATGAGCAGTTCTTC.

The chain carries TRBV7-3 and TRBJ2-3; 12 bases are shared with TRBD2. The CDR3 is 17 residues long. In germline, CDR1 is SGHTA, CDR2 FQGTGA. V dropped 5 bases and J dropped 2; count of bases not matched to a gene: 8. This CDR3 is CASSPMGTSGFTDTQYF. The CDR3 DNA follows: TGTGCCAGCAGCCCAATGGGGACTAGCGGGTTCACAGATACGCAGTATTTT.